Detailed here is one TCR beta chain. Its cognate antigen has yet to be identified. Base qualities were left out, and no much larger clone turns up one base away. Library creation used the immunoSEQ multiplex PCR assay. TCRdb obtained this table from immuneACCESS and retained in-frame rearrangements with V and J assigned. These tables miss some clones; where compared with another copy, unresolved V genes account for less than half of the shortfall, and the remainder is unexplained. Within this sample are roughly 180,000 clones, with 94% of them counted one time only. The ten largest clones capture about 1.5% of the sample. The data originate from a study of control samples from healthy donors and cancer patients (dated by TCRdb to the early 2020s). The germline V gene sets CDR1 to MDHEN and CDR2 to SYDVKM. The CDR3 spans 17 residues, from the cysteine through the phenylalanine. Only the CDR3 region is kept as DNA, spanning 51 bases read in frame from base 1. V and J are trimmed by 8 bases and 1 base, and the gene matches miss 11 bases of the junction.

The clonotype comes from a woman between 18 and 29 years old in good health. Sample: blood. The chain links TRBV28 with TRBJ2-5; TRBD2 fits 12 bases in the junction. The CDR3 protein sequence reads: CASPPPSGRGFQETQYF. The DNA sequence is given as TGTGCCAGCCCCCCGCCTAGCGGGAGGGGATTCCAAGAGACCCAGTACTTC.